This entry lists 24 T cell receptor beta chains sequenced from one sample in a study of cytomegalovirus exposure and HLA in healthy donors. In the PCR, 60 Vbeta and 13 Jbeta primers were used. Assay: immunoSEQ multiplex PCR; the TCRdb copy retains only in-frame clones and omits some. The sample shows tens of thousands of clones, approximately 71% of them seen only once. The sequenced material came from PBMCs. The receptors were gathered from a man aged 35 to 55 in good health and CMV-seronegative.

V usage is TRBV6-6 and J usage is TRBJ2-3; 8 bases map to TRBD2. Looked up from germline, CDR1 is MNHNY and CDR2 is SVGAGI (reference sequence). V dropped 3 bases and J dropped 1; count of bases not matched to a gene: 6. The CDR3 contains 16 residues. CDR3 loop: CASSYSSGGRTDTQYF. Written as DNA, the CDR3 is TGTGCCAGCAGTTATTCCAGCGGGGGACGCACAGATACGCAGTATTTT.

CDR3 region: CASSERPTTGPDTQYF. DNA of the CDR3: TGTGCCAGCAGCGAGCGTCCTACCACAGGGCCAGATACGCAGTATTTT. This chain connects TRBV9 to TRBJ2-3, with D possibly matching TRBD1 (6 bases). V lost 3 bases, J lost 4 bases, and 18 bases lay in between. CDR3 length equals 16 residues. CDR1 and CDR2 from the germline V gene are SGDLS and YYNGEE.

This clone has more than one count but fewer than ten. V and J are TRBV6-5 and TRBJ1-5, with D possibly being TRBD1 (5 bases). This CDR3 is 14 amino acids long. CDR1 and CDR2 (germline): MNHEY, SVGAGI. V dropped 0 bases and J dropped 4 bases, with 7 bases sitting between them. DNA for the CDR3: TGTGCCAGCAGTTACTCGAGGACAAATCAGCCCCAGCATTTT. It is translated as CASSYSRTNQPQHF.

The rearrangement links TRBV7-2 to TRBJ1-5; a weak D match, TRBD1 (6 bases). Deletions cut 4 bases from V and 6 bases from J, with 16 bases between. Looked up from germline, CDR1 is SGHTA and CDR2 is FQGNSA. The CDR3 consists of 15 residues. CDR3 region: CASSSRPGAGQPQHF. The CDR3 nucleotides read TGTGCCAGCAGCTCACGTCCAGGGGCCGGTCAGCCCCAGCATTTT. Full variable domain (missing parts from reference TRBV7-2 and TRBJ1-5): GAGVSQSPSNKVTEKGKDVELRCDPISGHTALYWYRQSLGQGLEFLIYFQGNSAPDKSGLPSDRFSAERTGGSVSTLTIQRTQQEDSAVYLCASSSRPGAGQPQHFGDGTRLSIL.

V gene TRBV18 combines with J gene TRBJ1-2, with D unresolved. This CDR3 comprises 13 residues. Germline CDR1 KGHSH, CDR2 LQKENI. Trimming stripped 3 bases from V and 8 bases from J, with 13 bases between. The DNA of the CDR3 is TGTGCCAGCTCACCGAGAGAGGGTGAGGGCTACACCTTC. Amino acids: CASSPREGEGYTF.

The chain combines TRBV29-1 with TRBJ1-5; the D is unclear. CDR3 size: 13 residues. The germline CDR1 and CDR2 sequences are SQVTM and ANQGSEA. The V gene lost 7 bases and the J gene lost 4 bases, with 14 bases spanning the gap. The CDR3 sequence: CSAAGTDNQPQHF. CDR3 nucleotides: TGCAGCGCCGCGGGCACAGATAATCAGCCCCAGCATTTT.

The V gene is TRBV4-1, the J gene TRBJ1-4; a possible D gene is TRBD1 (5 bases). V lost 1 base and J 4 bases, leaving 10 bases between the germline ends. There are 15 residues in the CDR3. Per germline, CDR1 MGHRA and CDR2 YSYEKL. CDR3 loop: CASSQVTVSNEKLFF. The CDR3 DNA reads as TGCGCCAGCAGCCAAGTGACAGTGAGTAATGAAAAACTGTTTTTT.

V usage is TRBV5-6 and J usage is TRBJ1-1; weak D call: TRBD1 (6 bases). With 4 bases removed from V and 4 bases from J, the gap between germline ends came to 14 bases. This CDR3 contains 14 residues. Germline V lookup: CDR1 SGHDT, CDR2 YYEEEE. The CDR3 here is CASSRRGLGTEAFF. DNA of the CDR3: TGTGCCAGCAGCCGCAGGGGCCTGGGCACTGAAGCTTTCTTT.

This clone has a handful of counts. The genes are TRBV6-1 and TRBJ1-2; TRBD1 might be the D (5 bases). Germline V gene data show CDR1 as MNHNS and CDR2 as SASEGT. V lost 2 bases and J 3 bases, leaving 7 bases between the germline ends. The CDR3 runs 13 residues. In nucleotides, the CDR3 is TGTGCCAGCAGTGAAAAGGGGTACTATGGCTACACCTTC. Residues: CASSEKGYYGYTF.

Concerning this clone: Additional DNA sequences in this sample encode the identical CDR3. The chain recombines TRBV18 with TRBJ1-2; D ambiguous. Germline V CDR1 and CDR2: KGHSH, LQKENI. The CDR3 extends over 13 amino acids. V lost 3 bases to trimming and J lost 8 bases, with 13 bases between them. In DNA form, the CDR3 reads TGTGCCAGCTCACCCCGAGATTCTGAGGGCTACACCTTC. It codes for CASSPRDSEGYTF.

This clone was detected only a few times. The junction shows a germline mismatch at one end, possibly a read error. The chain employs TRBV6-5 and TRBJ1-5; D is unclear. The germline CDR1 and CDR2 sequences are MNHEY and SVGAGI. The CDR3 spans 13 residues. CDR3 sequence (DNA): TGTGCCAGCAGGGTCTCTAGCCATCAGCCCCAGCATTTT. Its translation: CASRVSSHQPQHF.

This clone turned up a few times. The chain has TRBV7-9 and TRBJ1-5; the D is unclear. The V end was cut by 1 base, the J end by 7 bases, with 8 bases between. Germline V CDR1 and CDR2: SEHNR, FQNEAQ (reference sequence). The CDR3 extends over 13 amino acids. The CDR3 sequence is CASSLESSQPQHF. The CDR3 DNA sequence: TGTGCCAGCAGCTTAGAATCCTCCCAGCCCCAGCATTTT.

The chain joins TRBV29-1 to TRBJ2-5, with 9 bases aligning to TRBD2. The CDR3 length is 13 residues. V trimming: 4 bases; J trimming: 5 bases; junction bases outside the gene matches: 5. Per the germline V gene, CDR1 is SQVTM and CDR2 is ANQGSEA. CDR3: CSVVAGARETQYF. The CDR3 region has the DNA TGCAGCGTTGTAGCGGGAGCGCGGGAGACCCAGTACTTC. Full variable domain (missing parts from reference TRBV29-1 and TRBJ2-5): SAVISQKPSRDICQRGTSLTIQCQVDSQVTMMFWYRQQPGQSLTLIATANQGSEATYESGFVIDKFPISRPNLTFSTLTVSNMSPEDSSIYLCSVVAGARETQYFGPGTRLLVL.

This clone was counted a few times. The chain combines TRBV10-3 with TRBJ1-1; D uncertain. Germline CDR1 is ENHRY and CDR2 is SYGVKD. V gave up 2 bases and J gave up 11 bases, with 12 bases separating them. The CDR3 is made up of 12 amino acids. The chain's CDR3 is CAISENEQSAFF. Written as DNA, the CDR3 is TGTGCCATCAGTGAGAATGAACAATCTGCTTTCTTT.

This clone was seen a single time. J is TRBJ2-6 and V is TRBV19; 7 bases match TRBD1. Germline V lookup: CDR1 LNHDA, CDR2 SQIVND (reference sequence). The CDR3 has 16 amino acids. The trim removed 6 bases at V and 2 bases at J, leaving 7 bases unmatched. The CDR3 is CASRSDRDAGANVLTF. The CDR3 coding sequence is TGTGCCAGTAGGAGCGACAGGGATGCTGGGGCCAACGTCCTGACTTTC. The full variable domain, in which reference TRBV19 and TRBJ2-6 provide the parts outside the CDR3, is DGGITQSPKYLFRKEGQNVTLSCEQNLNHDAMYWYRQDPGQGLRLIYYSQIVNDFQKGDIAEGYSVSREKKESFPLTVTSAQKNPTAFYLCASRSDRDAGANVLTFGAGSRLTVL.

The V and J genes are TRBV5-1 and TRBJ1-1; D is uncertain. This CDR3 has 15 residues. Germline V gives CDR1 SGHRS, CDR2 YFSETQ. V gave up 0 bases and J gave up 2 bases, with 11 bases separating them. The CDR3 nucleotides read TGCGCCAGCAGCTTGGTCCGAGGGCCTAACACTGAAGCTTTCTTT. This translates into CASSLVRGPNTEAFF.

V usage is TRBV9 and J usage is TRBJ1-3; TRBD1 aligns across 8 bases. The length of the CDR3 is 13 residues. Germline V gene lookup returns CDR1 SGDLS and CDR2 YYNGEE. Losses at the gene ends were 2 bases for V and 9 bases for J; bases not matched to a gene: 4. CDR3 DNA sequence: TGTGCCAGCAGCGTCGACAGGGGACGCACCATATATTTT. Its translation is CASSVDRGRTIYF. Using reference TRBV9 and TRBJ1-3 for the parts outside the CDR3, the full variable domain is DSGVTQTPKHLITATGQRVTLRCSPRSGDLSVYWYQQSLDQGLQFLIQYYNGEERAKGNILERFSAQQFPDLHSELNLSSLELGDSALYFCASSVDRGRTIYFGEGSWLTVV.

The rearrangement joins TRBV29-1 to TRBJ1-1; 7 positions match TRBD1. The CDR3 contains 11 residues. Germline V gives CDR1 SQVTM, CDR2 ANQGSEA. The CDR3 here is CSGTANTEAFF. The CDR3 DNA follows: TGCTCCGGGACAGCCAACACTGAAGCTTTCTTT.

V and J are TRBV19 and TRBJ1-2; TRBD1 is a possible D gene (5 bases). Germline V lookup: CDR1 LNHDA, CDR2 SQIVND (reference sequence). Trimming removed 3 bases at V and 7 bases at J, with 9 bases between. CDR3 length equals 12 residues. The CDR3 bases are TGTGCCAGTAGTATGGGGGGGACTGGCTACACCTTC. This translates into CASSMGGTGYTF.

This chain uses TRBV28 with TRBJ2-1; D not resolved. This CDR3 is built from 13 residues. In germline, CDR1 is MDHEN, CDR2 SYDVKM. V dropped 5 bases and J dropped 5 bases, with 10 bases sitting between them. The CDR3 sequence is CASSRTVNNEQFF. CDR3 nucleotide sequence: TGTGCCAGCAGTAGAACAGTTAACAATGAGCAGTTCTTC.

V and J are TRBV19 and TRBJ1-2; D gene ambiguous. The CDR3 length is 15 residues. Germline loops: CDR1 LNHDA, CDR2 SQIVND (reference sequence). The germline V and J ends were trimmed by 4 bases and 4 bases, with 16 bases remaining between them. This CDR3 reads CASSTSEAPGYGYTF. The DNA of the CDR3 is TGTGCCAGTAGTACCTCAGAGGCGCCGGGCTATGGCTACACCTTC.

The J gene is TRBJ2-7, the V gene TRBV10-2, with 12 nucleotides matching TRBD1. In germline, CDR1 is WSHSY, CDR2 SAAADI. Unmatched junction bases numbered 3, after V lost 6 bases and J lost 6 bases. The CDR3 is 13 amino acids. CDR3 sequence reads: CASRGQGALEQYF. As DNA, the CDR3 is TGCGCCAGCAGGGGACAGGGGGCTCTCGAGCAGTACTTC.

This clone was seen only a few times. The chain's CDR3 is CASSLPGSSGNTIYF. As DNA, the CDR3 is TGTGCCAGCAGTTTACCAGGTTCCTCTGGAAACACCATATATTTT. J is TRBJ1-3 and V is TRBV28, with no clear D. V shed 2 bases and J shed 0 bases, with 8 bases lying between them. Looked up from germline, CDR1 is MDHEN and CDR2 is SYDVKM. This CDR3 is 15 amino acids long.

This clone was seen just once. The chain is built from TRBV7-9 and TRBJ1-4, with D maybe TRBD1 (6 bases). V gave up 8 bases and J gave up 4 bases, with 11 bases separating them. The CDR3 has 13 residues. Germline V lookup: CDR1 SEHNR, CDR2 FQNEAQ (reference sequence). The CDR3: CASSGAVNEKLFF. The CDR3 nucleotides read TGTGCCAGCTCAGGGGCCGTTAATGAAAAACTGTTTTTT.